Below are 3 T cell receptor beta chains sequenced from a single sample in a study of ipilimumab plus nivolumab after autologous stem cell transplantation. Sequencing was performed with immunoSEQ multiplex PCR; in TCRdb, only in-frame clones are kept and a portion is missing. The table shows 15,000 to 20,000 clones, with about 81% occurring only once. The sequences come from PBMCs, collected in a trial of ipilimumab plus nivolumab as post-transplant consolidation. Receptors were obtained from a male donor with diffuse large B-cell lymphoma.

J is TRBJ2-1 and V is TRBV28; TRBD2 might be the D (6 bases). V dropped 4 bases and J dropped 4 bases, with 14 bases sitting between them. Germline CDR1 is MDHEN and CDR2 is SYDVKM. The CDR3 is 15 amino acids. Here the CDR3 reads CASSSEGGGYNEQFF. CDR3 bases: TGTGCCAGCAGTTCCGAGGGAGGTGGGTACAATGAGCAGTTCTTC. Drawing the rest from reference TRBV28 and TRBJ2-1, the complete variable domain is DVKVTQSSRYLVKRTGEKVFLECVQDMDHENMFWYRQDPGLGLRLIYFSYDVKMKEKGDIPEGYSVSREKKERFSLILESASTNQTSMYLCASSSEGGGYNEQFFGPGTRLTVL.

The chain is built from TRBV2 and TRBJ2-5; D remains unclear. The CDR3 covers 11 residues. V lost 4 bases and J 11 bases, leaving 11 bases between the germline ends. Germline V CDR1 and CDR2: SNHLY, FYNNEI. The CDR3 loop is CASSVIDVQYF. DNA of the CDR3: TGTGCCAGCAGTGTGATCGACGTTCAGTACTTC.

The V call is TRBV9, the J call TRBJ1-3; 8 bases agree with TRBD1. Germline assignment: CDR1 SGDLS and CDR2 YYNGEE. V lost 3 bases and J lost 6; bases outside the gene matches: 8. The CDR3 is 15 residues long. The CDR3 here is CASSAEPGGENTIYF. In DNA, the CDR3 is TGTGCCAGCAGCGCCGAGCCAGGGGGCGAAAACACCATATATTTT.